This TCR beta chain was sequenced for a study of somatic mutations in cytotoxic T cells in rheumatoid arthritis. Study summary: Blood from the patient (approximately 27 ml EDTA) was drawn right after diagnosis, pretreatment. Some V beta antibody-stained T-cell populations were flow-sorted at nearly 100% purity, including V beta1+ cells sequenced for TCRB. Study-wide findings and caveats: For CD8+ T-cell clonality, rheumatoid arthritis patients and age-matched healthy controls did not differ significantly. Each of about an eighth of the 65 patients had a largest CD8+ clone that made up more than 20% of CD8+ cells.

Worth noting for this clone: Antigen specificity is unknown.

Produced via immunoSEQ multiplex PCR; TCRdb's table is partial and in-frame only. The top ten hold about a tenth of the sample, which has about 21,000 clones, about four fifths seen once. The sequenced sample consisted of CD8+ T cells sorted from blood. The receptor was isolated from a man younger than 35 with rheumatoid arthritis.

CDR3 sequence: CAWSGLLAGGYEQYF. CDR3 DNA: TGTGCCTGGAGTGGATTGCTAGCGGGGGGTTACGAGCAGTACTTC. The J gene is TRBJ2-7, the V gene TRBV30; the match to TRBD2 covers 11 bases. CDR1 and CDR2 from the germline V gene are GTSNPN and SVGIG (reference sequence). Unmatched junction bases numbered 6, after V lost 1 base and J lost 4 bases. The CDR3 runs 15 residues.